The source of this T cell receptor beta chain is a study of cytomegalovirus exposure and HLA in healthy donors. The V end was cut by 4 bases, the J end by 0 bases, with 7 bases between. The V gene's germline CDR1 is SQVTM and CDR2 ANQGSEA. The CDR3 spans 13 residues. Whole-study findings and limits: A later analysis linked a missense DCLRE1C variant to TCR beta V- and J-gene trimming.

The PCR employed 60 Vbeta primers together with 13 Jbeta primers. Some clones are missing from TCRdb's copy, which holds only in-frame ones; the method was immunoSEQ multiplex PCR. The sample lists 150,000 to 200,000 clones; roughly four fifths were seen once. About this clone: The antigen is undetermined.

Source material: PBMCs. The chain combines TRBV29-1 with TRBJ1-5; no clear D. The TCR was taken from a girl aged 2 to 9 in good health and CMV-seropositive. CDR3 amino acids: CSVGEYSNQPQHF. In nucleotides, the CDR3 is TGCAGCGTTGGAGAGTATAGCAATCAGCCCCAGCATTTT.